A selection of T cell receptor beta chains follows, all from one sample in a study of blood T cell repertoires in COVID-19. The assay was immunoSEQ multiplex PCR, and TCRdb's table has in-frame clones only and misses some. The table lists about 49,000 clones, about nine tenths of them singletons, with around 2% in the top ten. The sequenced material came from peripheral blood. These receptors came from a woman of 80 years or more with COVID-19, enrolled during active disease. The CDR3 runs from the conserved cysteine through the conserved F or W. The D gene is left open where the match is weak. Clone size is stated in some rows and not others, as once, few, many or a class when expanded.

TRBJ1-4,NA,TRBV7-2,15,NA,CASSFGGRPGEKLFF,TGTGCCAGCAGCTTCGGCGGACGCCCAGGGGAAAAACTGTTTTTT
TRBJ2-2,NA,TRBV7-2,16,TRBD2,CASSLRWIAGAGELFF,TGTGCCAGCAGCTTAAGGTGGATAGCGGGAGCTGGGGAGCTGTTTTTT
TRBJ1-2,NA,TRBV28,17,NA,CASSSGGGDWVIYGYTF,TGTGCCAGCAGTTCGGGCGGGGGCGACTGGGTCATCTATGGCTACACCTTC
TRBJ1-4,NA,TRBV5-1,15,NA,CASSWGGETNEKLFF,TGCGCCAGCAGCTGGGGTGGGGAGACTAATGAAAAACTGTTTTTT
TRBJ2-4,NA,TRBV28,19,TRBD1,CASSFLGGTGGIAKNIQYF,TGTGCCAGCAGTTTCCTGGGGGGAACAGGGGGCATAGCCAAAAACATTCAGTACTTC
TRBJ1-3,NA,TRBV6-5,15,NA,CASSPVDSSGNTIYF,TGTGCCAGCAGCCCGGTAGACTCCTCTGGAAACACCATATATTTT
TRBJ1-6,NA,TRBV5-1,17,TRBD1,CASSFRGPTGGNSPLHF,TGCGCCAGCAGCTTTAGGGGGCCTACAGGGGGAAATTCACCCCTCCACTTT
TRBJ2-5,NA,TRBV7-6,12,NA,CASSSGAETQYF,TGTGCCAGCAGTTCAGGGGCAGAGACCCAGTACTTC
TRBJ2-4,NA,TRBV28,13,NA,CASSLGREAIQYF,TGTGCCAGCAGTTTAGGTCGTGAGGCCATTCAGTACTTC
TRBJ2-5,NA,TRBV27,13,NA,CASSLKGQETQYF,TGTGCCAGCAGTTTAAAGGGGCAAGAGACCCAGTACTTC
TRBJ2-5,NA,TRBV27,18,TRBD2,CASSLLRLAGLPQETQYF,TGTGCCAGCAGTTTACTGAGACTAGCGGGACTCCCCCAAGAGACCCAGTACTTC
TRBJ2-3,NA,TRBV5-1,15,NA,CASSLQDSTTDTQYF,TGCGCCAGCAGCTTGCAGGACTCTACCACAGATACGCAGTATTTT
TRBJ1-2,NA,TRBV6-5,14,TRBD1,CASRTGGRGYGYTF,TGTGCCAGCAGGACAGGGGGCAGGGGCTATGGCTACACCTTC
TRBJ1-3,NA,TRBV19,14,NA,CASSIAGSGNTIYF,TGTGCCAGTAGTATAGCAGGATCTGGAAACACCATATATTTT
TRBJ2-7,NA,TRBV28,12,NA,CASRLQGYEQYF,TGTGCCAGCAGACTACAGGGCTACGAGCAGTACTTC
TRBJ2-7,NA,TRBV29-1,13,TRBD2,CSVSQRELCEQYF,TGCAGCGTTTCACAGCGGGAGCTGTGCGAGCAGTACTTC
TRBJ2-7,NA,TRBV9,17,TRBD2,CASSVEEGAGGHYEQYF,TGTGCCAGCAGCGTAGAAGAAGGAGCGGGAGGGCACTACGAGCAGTACTTC
TRBJ2-7,NA,TRBV27,15,TRBD2,CASSTGTSDSYEQYF,TGTGCCAGCAGTACCGGGACTAGCGACTCCTACGAGCAGTACTTC
TRBJ1-3,NA,TRBV14,19,TRBD1,CASSPLAPGQGASGNTIYF,TGTGCCAGCAGCCCGCTGGCCCCGGGACAGGGGGCGTCTGGAAACACCATATATTTT
TRBJ1-1,NA,TRBV25-1,13,NA,CASSAGVRTEAFF,TGTGCCAGCAGTGCCGGGGTGCGGACTGAAGCTTTCTTT
TRBJ1-4,NA,TRBV5-1,14,NA,CASSPDQEGEKLFF,TGCGCCAGCAGCCCGGACCAGGAGGGTGAAAAACTGTTTTTT
TRBJ1-1,NA,TRBV18,12,NA,CASSPDRTEAFF,TGTGCCAGCTCCCCTGACAGGACTGAAGCTTTCTTT
TRBJ2-7,NA,TRBV7-9,12,NA,CASRPQGHEQYF,TGTGCCAGCAGACCGCAGGGGCATGAGCAGTACTTC
TRBJ2-1,NA,TRBV10-3,14,TRBD1,CAIRTGRSYNEQFF,TGTGCCATCCGGACAGGGCGCTCCTACAATGAGCAGTTCTTC
TRBJ2-1,NA,TRBV5-6,15,NA,CASSFLSSSYNEQFF,TGTGCCAGCAGCTTCCTAAGTAGCTCCTACAATGAGCAGTTCTTC
TRBJ2-4,NA,TRBV11-2,17,NA,CASSLGGTGVAKNIQYF,TGTGCCAGCAGCTTAGGTGGGACTGGAGTAGCCAAAAACATTCAGTACTTC
TRBJ1-2,NA,TRBV4-2,14,NA,CASSQGLTVDGYTF,TGTGCCAGCAGCCAAGGGTTGACAGTAGATGGCTACACCTTC
TRBJ2-7,NA,TRBV4-1,15,TRBD2,CASSRARGGWNEQYF,TGCGCCAGCAGTCGAGCCCGGGGGGGCTGGAACGAGCAGTACTTC
TRBJ2-7,NA,TRBV7-9,15,NA,CASSLAVAEAYEQYF,TGTGCCAGCAGCTTAGCCGTAGCGGAAGCCTACGAGCAGTACTTC
TRBJ2-5,NA,TRBV4-2,17,TRBD2,CASSQAMTSGRGGTQYF,TGTGCCAGCAGCCAAGCTATGACTAGCGGGAGGGGTGGGACCCAGTACTTC
TRBJ1-1,NA,TRBV19,16,TRBD1,CASRRSTGVGNTEAFF,TGTGCCAGTAGGCGCTCGACAGGGGTCGGAAACACTGAAGCTTTCTTT
TRBJ1-1,few,TRBV29-1,13,TRBD1,CSVATGVKTEAFF,TGCAGCGTGGCGACAGGGGTAAAGACTGAAGCTTTCTTT
TRBJ1-1,NA,TRBV4-1,15,NA,CASSQNQATNTEAFF,TGCGCCAGCAGCCAAAACCAGGCGACGAACACTGAAGCTTTCTTT
TRBJ1-2,few,TRBV27,13,NA,CASSRQSRYGYTF,TGTGCCAGCAGCAGACAGTCGAGGTATGGCTACACCTTC
TRBJ1-2,once,TRBV4-1,16,TRBD1,CASSQGAGTGNYGYTF,TGCGCCAGCAGCCAAGGCGCCGGGACAGGGAATTATGGCTACACCTTC
TRBJ2-2,once,TRBV3-1/TRBV3-2,16,TRBD2,CASSRLAGKNTGELFF,TGTGCCAGCAGCAGACTAGCGGGAAAGAACACCGGGGAGCTGTTTTTT
TRBJ2-1,NA,TRBV5-1,13,NA,CASSLARAGEQFF,TGCGCCAGCAGCTTGGCCAGGGCTGGGGAGCAGTTCTTC
TRBJ2-5,NA,TRBV5-1,19,TRBD1,CASSLGRGQGTDFRETQYF,TGCGCCAGCAGCCTTGGAAGGGGGCAAGGGACGGATTTTAGAGAGACCCAGTACTTC
TRBJ1-1,NA,TRBV5-1,15,NA,CASSLAFEANTEAFF,TGCGCCAGCAGCTTGGCCTTTGAGGCGAACACTGAAGCTTTCTTT
TRBJ1-5,NA,TRBV13,18,TRBD1,CASRQTGGDIYSNQPQHF,TGTGCCAGCAGGCAGACAGGGGGTGATATATATAGCAATCAGCCCCAGCATTTT
TRBJ1-1,NA,TRBV7-6,11,NA,CASSADSEAFF,TGTGCCAGCAGCGCGGACAGTGAAGCTTTCTTT
TRBJ1-5,NA,TRBV6-5,14,NA,CASSRFTIGQPQHF,TGTGCCAGCAGTCGCTTCACTATTGGTCAGCCCCAGCATTTT
TRBJ2-1,NA,TRBV6-6,15,TRBD2,CASREGTSGSNEQFF,TGTGCCAGCAGAGAAGGGACTAGCGGGAGTAATGAGCAGTTCTTC
TRBJ2-4,NA,TRBV29-1,13,TRBD1,CSVDVQGKNIQYF,TGCAGCGTTGATGTACAGGGGAAAAACATTCAGTACTTC
TRBJ2-3,NA,TRBV7-2,14,TRBD2,CASRGTSAADTQYF,TGTGCCAGCAGGGGAACTAGCGCGGCAGATACGCAGTATTTT
TRBJ1-6,NA,TRBV7-9,15,TRBD1,CATGQGDSYNSPLHF,TGTGCCACTGGACAGGGAGACTCCTATAATTCACCCCTCCACTTT